The T cell receptor beta chain described here comes from a study of control samples from healthy donors and cancer patients. Clones were sequenced by immunoSEQ multiplex PCR, and TCRdb holds only the in-frame ones, with some missing. Of 65,000 to 75,000 clones in the sample, 87% were seen once. The CDR3 runs 15 residues. V trimming: 5 bases; J trimming: 2 bases; junction bases outside the gene matches: 7. Germline V lookup: CDR1 SGHTA, CDR2 FQGTGA. The rearrangement links TRBV7-3 to TRBJ2-3; 7 bases map to TRBD1. The receptor was isolated from a woman aged 50 to 60 in good health. The sample taken for sequencing was blood. This chain's CDR3 is CASSPTGTDTDTQYF. The CDR3 coding sequence is TGTGCCAGCAGCCCGACCGGGACAGACACAGATACGCAGTATTTT.